These 27 T cell receptor beta chains originate from one sample sequenced in a study of blood T cell repertoires in COVID-19. Method: immunoSEQ multiplex PCR; TCRdb's copy keeps in-frame clones and lacks some. The data contain roughly 150,000 clones, 75% to 90% of them singletons. The sample taken for sequencing was PBMCs or T cells enriched from blood (not recorded which). Source of these receptors: a woman aged 55-70 years who had recovered from COVID-19.

J is TRBJ1-3 and V is TRBV2, with D perhaps matching TRBD1 (5 bases). The CDR3 contains 16 residues. V lost 6 bases and J lost 0, with 15 bases in between. Germline CDR1 and CDR2: SNHLY and FYNNEI. The CDR3 bases are TGTGCCAGCAGAACCGGGACGGGAGTCTCTGGAAACACCATATATTTT. Translated, it gives CASRTGTGVSGNTIYF.

V is TRBV18 and J is TRBJ1-6; D remains unclear. Deletions cut 3 bases from V and 2 bases from J, with 2 bases between. CDR3 length equals 13 residues. CDR1 and CDR2 from the germline V gene are KGHSH and LQKENI. CDR3 region: CASSPTYNSPLHF. In nucleotides, the CDR3 is TGTGCCAGCTCACCCACCTATAATTCACCCCTCCACTTT.

V and J are TRBV7-6 and TRBJ2-6, with 9 bases fitting TRBD1. This CDR3 contains 19 residues. V lost 1 base, J lost 1 base, and 8 bases stayed unmatched. Germline loops: CDR1 SGHVS, CDR2 FNYEAQ. CDR3: CASSLGVGQGISGANVLTF. The CDR3 region has the DNA TGTGCCAGCAGCTTAGGTGTGGGACAGGGTATTTCTGGGGCCAACGTCCTGACTTTC.

The V call is TRBV7-2, the J call TRBJ1-2; 8 bases match TRBD1. V gave up 4 bases and J gave up 6 bases; unmatched junction bases: 7. The CDR3 contains 14 residues. Germline V lookup: CDR1 SGHTA, CDR2 FQGNSA. The CDR3 DNA follows: TGTGCCAGCAGCTGGATCAGGGGGCTGGATGGCTACACCTTC. Amino acids: CASSWIRGLDGYTF.

The chain recombines TRBV30 with TRBJ2-5; 7 bases line up with TRBD2. CDR3 size: 14 residues. Germline V lookup: CDR1 GTSNPN, CDR2 SVGIG (reference sequence). V lost 5 bases to trimming and J lost 2 bases; unmatched junction nucleotides: 8. The CDR3 spells CAWDSGALQETQYF. CDR3 bases: TGTGCCTGGGACAGCGGGGCCTTACAAGAGACCCAGTACTTC.

The chain employs TRBV11-2 and TRBJ2-2, with 10 bases lining up with TRBD1. V lost 4 bases, J lost 3 bases, and 5 bases stayed unmatched. The CDR3 is 16 residues long. Germline V lookup: CDR1 SGHAT, CDR2 FQNNGV. The CDR3 nucleotides are TGTGCCAGCAGCTCGACAGGGGGCTTGGACACCGGGGAGCTGTTTTTT. This encodes CASSSTGGLDTGELFF.

The chain employs TRBV30 and TRBJ1-1; the match to TRBD1 covers 7 bases. This CDR3 contains 11 residues. The trim removed 5 bases at V and 10 bases at J, leaving 7 bases unmatched. Germline assignment: CDR1 GTSNPN and CDR2 SVGIG (reference sequence). The CDR3 DNA reads as TGTGCCTGGGGGATCAACAGGGGAGCTTTCTTT. Its translation is CAWGINRGAFF.

The rearrangement joins TRBV24-1 to TRBJ2-2, with D possibly being TRBD1 (6 bases). The germline V gene has CDR1 KGHDR and CDR2 SFDVKD. The CDR3 totals 12 residues. The V and J ends lost 12 bases and 2 bases respectively, with 9 bases between them. The CDR3 bases are TGTGCCTCACAGGGAAACACCGGGGAGCTGTTTTTT. This translates into CASQGNTGELFF.

Here the CDR3 DNA reads TGCGCCAGCAGCAGCAAGCCGGGACAGGGGTTGGACTATGGCTACACCTTC. It yields the protein CASSSKPGQGLDYGYTF. The chain combines TRBV5-1 with TRBJ1-2; 10 bases are a match to TRBD1. With 4 bases clipped from V and 3 bases from J, the junction kept 12 bases outside the gene matches. Germline V lookup: CDR1 SGHRS, CDR2 YFSETQ. This CDR3 has 17 residues.

This clone was seen only once. The J gene is TRBJ1-2, the V gene TRBV12-3 or TRBV12-4; D gene unclear. V lost 6 bases and J lost 2, with 10 bases in between. CDR3 length: 13 amino acids. CDR3 coding DNA: TGTGCCAGCAGCCCCTCTAACAACTATGGCTACACCTTC. It is translated as CASSPSNNYGYTF.

V gene TRBV7-8 combines with J gene TRBJ1-4, with TRBD1 identical over 7 bases. This CDR3 contains 15 residues. Per the germline V gene, CDR1 is SGHVS and CDR2 is FQNEAQ. V was pared by 0 bases and J by 10 bases, with 8 bases of the junction left unmatched. CDR3 nucleotides: TGTGCCAGCAGCTTAGCGGAGGCAGGGGGAGCAAAACTGTTTTTT. Protein product: CASSLAEAGGAKLFF.

This clone was seen a few times. The rearrangement uses TRBV4-1 and TRBJ2-5; 8 nucleotides align to TRBD1. The CDR3 extends over 13 amino acids. V was pared by 4 bases and J by 5 bases, with 3 bases of the junction left unmatched. Germline CDR1 and CDR2: MGHRA and YSYEKL. Here the CDR3 DNA reads TGCGCCAGCAGCCTCACAGGGGGGGAGACCCAGTACTTC. Its protein product is CASSLTGGETQYF.

The chain carries TRBV25-1 and TRBJ1-1; 8 bases are a match to TRBD1. Germline CDR1 MGHDK, CDR2 SYGVNS. CDR3 size: 15 residues. V shed 4 bases, J shed 5 bases, and the junction held 9 bases outside the gene matches. CDR3 in DNA: TGTGCCAGCAGTGCCGCAGGGGGCGCGAGGACTGAAGCTTTCTTT. This translates into CASSAAGGARTEAFF.

This clone was seen only once. This rearrangement joins TRBV7-9 to TRBJ2-1, with D possibly being TRBD1 (6 bases). This CDR3 contains 15 residues. The germline CDR1 and CDR2 sequences are SEHNR and FQNEAQ (reference sequence). V lost 5 bases, J lost 1 base, and 12 bases lay in between. CDR3 region: CASSPLRGSYNEQFF. For the CDR3, the DNA is TGTGCCAGCAGCCCCCTGAGGGGGTCCTACAATGAGCAGTTCTTC.

The V and J genes are TRBV12-2 and TRBJ2-4; the D call TRBD1 from the table was never checked on the DNA. TRBV12-2 has pseudogene status. The CDR3 loop spans 17 amino acids. Here the CDR3 DNA reads TGTGCAAGTCGCTCTAAAAAGGACAGGGTGGCCAAAAACATTCAGTACTTC. Translating gives CASRSKKDRVAKNIQYF.

In this sample, this clone turned up many times. V usage is TRBV5-1 and J usage is TRBJ2-5, with 13 bases fitting TRBD2. The CDR3 is 14 residues long. Germline CDR1 reads SGHRS; CDR2 reads YFSETQ. The V and J ends lost 4 bases and 5 bases, in that order; junction bases with no gene match: 2. Here the CDR3 reads CASSPGLAGETQYF. The CDR3 DNA follows: TGCGCCAGCAGCCCGGGACTAGCGGGGGAGACCCAGTACTTC.

The V gene is TRBV4-1, the J gene TRBJ1-5; D might be TRBD1 (6 bases). This CDR3 spans 15 amino acids. CDR1 and CDR2 from the germline V gene are MGHRA and YSYEKL. Trimming pared 3 bases from V and 6 bases from J, leaving 15 bases between. CDR3 sequence: CASSQAPGEGQPQHF. The CDR3 coding sequence is TGCGCCAGCAGCCAGGCGCCAGGGGAGGGTCAGCCCCAGCATTTT.

The CDR3 reads CASSLEGYGYTF. DNA of the CDR3: TGTGCCAGCAGTTTGGAGGGCTATGGCTACACCTTC. This chain uses TRBV12-3 or TRBV12-4 with TRBJ1-2; D is unclear. The CDR3 consists of 12 residues. V gave up 3 bases and J gave up 4 bases, with 6 bases separating them.

The chain is built from TRBV7-2 and TRBJ1-1, with 9 nucleotides matching TRBD1. V shed 6 bases and J 1 base; nucleotides not matched to a gene: 9. The CDR3 runs 16 residues. The germline V gene encodes CDR1 SGHTA and CDR2 FQGNSA. The CDR3 bases are TGTGCCAGCAGGGAGGGACAGGGTCGGAGGAACACTGAAGCTTTCTTT. The encoded protein is CASREGQGRRNTEAFF.

The chain recombines TRBV7-2 with TRBJ1-1; D not certain. From germline, CDR1 is SGHTA and CDR2 FQGNSA. The CDR3 is 15 amino acids. V was trimmed by 7 bases and J by 5 bases, leaving 20 bases between them. The CDR3 nucleotides are TGTGCCAGCAAGAGCGAGGGCCGCCTGAGAACTGAAGCTTTCTTT. Translation: CASKSEGRLRTEAFF.

The chain joins TRBV3-1 (or the pseudogene TRBV3-2) to TRBJ2-1; TRBD2 is a possible D gene (7 bases). Trimming cost V 7 bases and J 11 bases, with 15 bases left between them. This CDR3 comprises 12 residues. Germline CDR1 reads LGHDT; CDR2 reads YNNKEL (reference sequence). The CDR3 is CASKGEGIKQFF. The CDR3 nucleotides are TGTGCCAGCAAGGGGGAGGGAATTAAGCAGTTCTTC.

The chain uses TRBV9 and TRBJ2-3, with a tentative D call TRBD1 (6 bases). The length of the CDR3 is 15 residues. V lost 0 bases and J 2 bases, leaving 10 bases between the germline ends. The germline gives CDR1 SGDLS, CDR2 YYNGEE. CDR3 sequence reads: CASSVAGAHTDTQYF. CDR3 DNA sequence: TGTGCCAGCAGCGTAGCAGGGGCCCACACAGATACGCAGTATTTT.

In DNA form, the CDR3 reads TGTGCCAGCAGCGTAGCGGGGGGGCCGATGGATACGCAGTATTTT. Residues: CASSVAGGPMDTQYF. The V call is TRBV9, the J call TRBJ2-3; 8 bases are shared with TRBD2. This CDR3 region has 15 residues. Unmatched junction bases numbered 6, after V lost 0 bases and J lost 6 bases. Per the germline V gene, CDR1 is SGDLS and CDR2 is YYNGEE.

The CDR3 region is CASRTGLYNEQFF. The CDR3 DNA reads TGTGCCAGCAGGACAGGGTTGTACAATGAGCAGTTCTTC. The genes are TRBV2 and TRBJ2-1, with 7 bases that match TRBD1. J lost 4 bases, V lost 6 bases, and 3 bases had no gene match. Germline V CDR1 and CDR2: SNHLY, FYNNEI. CDR3 length: 13 amino acids.

This clone was observed a single time. The chain is built from TRBV14 and TRBJ2-7; 8 bases agree with TRBD2. The CDR3 length is 17 residues. CDR1 is SGHDN, CDR2 FVKESK, per germline. The trim removed 3 bases at V and 0 bases at J, leaving 10 bases unmatched. The CDR3 is CASSQRRGALSSYEQYF. CDR3 nucleotides: TGTGCCAGCAGCCAGCGGCGGGGGGCGTTAAGCTCCTACGAGCAGTACTTC.

V usage is TRBV5-1 and J usage is TRBJ2-3; D perhaps matches TRBD2 (6 bases). V lost 0 bases, J lost 1 base, and 9 bases lay in between. CDR3 length: 15 residues. Germline V gene lookup returns CDR1 SGHRS and CDR2 YFSETQ. The CDR3 region is CASSLASGGTDTQYF. CDR3 DNA: TGCGCCAGCAGCTTGGCTTCGGGAGGCACAGATACGCAGTATTTT.

V usage is TRBV5-1 and J usage is TRBJ1-1; maybe TRBD1 (5 bases). Germline V lookup: CDR1 SGHRS, CDR2 YFSETQ. V gave up 5 bases and J gave up 4 bases, with 15 bases separating them. The CDR3 consists of 14 residues. The CDR3 nucleotides read TGCGCCAGCAGTTCCGGGGGGGACGGCACTGAAGCTTTCTTT. The encoded protein is CASSSGGDGTEAFF.